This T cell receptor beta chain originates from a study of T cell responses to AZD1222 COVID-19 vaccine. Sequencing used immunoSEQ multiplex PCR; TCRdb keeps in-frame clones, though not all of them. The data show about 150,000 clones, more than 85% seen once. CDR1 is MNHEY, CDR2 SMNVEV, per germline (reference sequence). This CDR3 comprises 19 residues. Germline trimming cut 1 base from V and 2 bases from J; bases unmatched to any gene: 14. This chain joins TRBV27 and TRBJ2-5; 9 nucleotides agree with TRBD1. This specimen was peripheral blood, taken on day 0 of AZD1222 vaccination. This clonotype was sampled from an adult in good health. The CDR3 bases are TGTGCCAGCAGTTTATGGGGACAGGGTTTGGGTTTTAATCAAGAGACCCAGTACTTC. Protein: CASSLWGQGLGFNQETQYF.